Each of the 5 T cell receptor beta chains below was sequenced from the same sample in a study of blood T cells in healthy people across ages. PCR was performed a second time for about 6 to 12 cycles using a sample-barcoded 5' primer and a J-beta primer mix. TCRdb re-called the 5' RACE reads with MiXCR, one entry per CDR3 protein. The data hold 700,000 to 900,000 distinct CDR3 sequences, with around 24% observed a single time. In addition, the sample was reused for a study of T cells of mothers and their children.

The source material was blood. Receptors were obtained from a boy aged 5-17 years in good health.

This clonotype was detected only a few times. The rearrangement uses TRBV6-1 and TRBJ2-5; TRBD2 is a possible D gene (5 bases). This CDR3 has 13 amino acids. V lost 4 bases to trimming and J lost 3 bases, with 9 bases between them. The germline gives CDR1 MNHNS, CDR2 SASEGT. This CDR3 reads CASSGTAKETQYF. For the CDR3, the DNA is TGTGCCAGCAGTGGGACTGCTAAAGAGACCCAGTACTTC.

This clonotype was seen a single time. Without the conserved terminal phenylalanine or tryptophan, this CDR3 likely stems from a read error. This rearrangement joins TRBV6-5 to TRBJ1-5; 8 bases are shared with TRBD1. CDR1 and CDR2 (germline): MNHEY, SVGAGI. The trim removed 5 bases at V and 7 bases at J, leaving 7 bases unmatched. CDR3 length: 14 amino acids. CDR3 region: CASSPQGAEQPQHI. In DNA, the CDR3 is TGTGCCAGCAGTCCGCAGGGGGCTGAACAGCCCCAGCATATT.

This clonotype was seen a few times. The V call is TRBV7-3, the J call TRBJ2-6; a possible D gene is TRBD1 (5 bases). V dropped 0 bases and J dropped 2 bases, with 11 bases sitting between them. This CDR3 comprises 17 residues. Germline CDR1 reads SGHTA; CDR2 reads FQGTGA. The CDR3, as DNA: TGTGCCAGCAGCTTAACGGGATGGGGCCCTGGGGCCAACGTCCTGACTTTC. It specifies CASSLTGWGPGANVLTF.

The chain is built from TRBV6-6 and TRBJ1-1; D may be TRBD1 (6 bases). CDR3 length equals 16 residues. V lost 4 bases and J lost 2, with 17 bases in between. From germline, CDR1 is MNHNY and CDR2 SVGAGI (reference sequence). Here the CDR3 DNA reads TGTGCCAGCAGTTTTCCCGGGGGGGGGGCTAACACTGAAGCTTTCTTT. It translates to CASSFPGGGANTEAFF.

This clonotype was seen only a few times. J is TRBJ1-3 and V is TRBV12-3 or TRBV12-4; D remains unclear. This CDR3 is built from 14 residues. Trimming pared 6 bases from V and 0 bases from J, leaving 9 bases between. CDR3: CASSGRLSGNTIYF. The CDR3 DNA reads as TGTGCCAGCAGCGGGCGCCTCTCTGGAAACACCATATATTTT.